This T cell receptor (beta chain) emerged from a study of T cells after yellow fever vaccination. TCRdb analysed the 5' RACE reads with MiXCR anew, one entry per CDR3 protein. The data contain about 21,000 distinct CDR3 sequences, 4% to 6% of them singletons. General observations from the study: High-abundance clonotypes from the bulk population could contaminate FACS-sorted repertoires. CD4 and CD8 compartments shared a small share of clonotypes, likely from convergent recombination.

This clonotype was detected ten times or more. The sequence was obtained from a man aged 18 to 29 who received the YFV17D yellow fever vaccine. Here the sequenced sample was PBMCs, either bulk or a sorted T-cell subset (CD4+, CD8+, memory, or dextramer-sorted; not recorded which), taken about 49 days after the first yellow fever vaccination.

CDR3 coding DNA: TGCAGCGGCGGACAGGGGGCAGGTGAAAAACTGTTTTTT. It translates to CSGGQGAGEKLFF. The chain employs TRBV29-1 and TRBJ1-4, with 11 bases fitting TRBD1. Per the germline V gene, CDR1 is SQVTM and CDR2 is ANQGSEA. CDR3 length: 13 amino acids. After removal of 7 bases from V and 7 bases from J, the junction contained 5 bases not matched to a gene. The full variable domain, in which reference TRBV29-1 and TRBJ1-4 provide the parts outside the CDR3, is SAVISQKPSRDICQRGTSLTIQCQVDSQVTMMFWYRQQPGQSLTLIATANQGSEATYESGFVIDKFPISRPNLTFSTLTVSNMSPEDSSIYLCSGGQGAGEKLFFGSGTQLSVL.